Sequencing of this TCR beta chain was carried out in a study of PD-1 blockade in classical Hodgkin lymphoma. Stated time point: cycle 4 day 1 (C4D1), after less than seven weeks of nivolumab. All the patients suffered relapse after autologous stem cell transplantation, and brentuximab vedotin exposure differed. About this clone itself: The target antigen is unknown.

The method was immunoSEQ multiplex PCR; TCRdb's version includes in-frame clones alone and lacks a portion of them. The sample lists about 13,000 clones, approximately 80% occurring once. V dropped 0 bases and J dropped 6 bases, with 7 bases sitting between them. This CDR3 region has 12 residues. Germline-derived CDR1 and CDR2 are SGDLS and YYNGEE. General observations from the study: By C4D1 there was a significant rise in CD4+ TCR diversity but not in CD8+ TCR diversity. Newly diagnosed patients were reported to start with lower TCR diversity than healthy donors.

This clonotype was sampled from a human donor with classical Hodgkin lymphoma. The sequences come from peripheral blood mononuclear cells (PBMCs), collected before the fourth cycle of nivolumab. This chain links TRBV9 with TRBJ2-7, with a tentative D call TRBD2 (5 bases). The DNA for the CDR3 is TGTGCCAGCAGCGTAGATCGGGGCGAGCAGTACTTC. Translation gives CASSVDRGEQYF.